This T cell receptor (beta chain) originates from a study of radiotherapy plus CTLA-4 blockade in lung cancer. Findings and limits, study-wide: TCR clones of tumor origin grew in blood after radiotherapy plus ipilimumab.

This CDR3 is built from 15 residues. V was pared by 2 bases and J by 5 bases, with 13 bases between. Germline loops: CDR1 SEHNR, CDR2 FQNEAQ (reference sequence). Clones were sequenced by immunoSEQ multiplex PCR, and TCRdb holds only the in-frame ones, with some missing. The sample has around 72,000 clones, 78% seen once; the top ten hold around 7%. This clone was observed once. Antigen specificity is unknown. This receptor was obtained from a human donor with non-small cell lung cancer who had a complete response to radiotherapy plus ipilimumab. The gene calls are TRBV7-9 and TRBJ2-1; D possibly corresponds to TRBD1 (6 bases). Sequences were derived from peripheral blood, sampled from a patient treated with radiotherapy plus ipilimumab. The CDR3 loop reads CASSLWDTHHNEQFF. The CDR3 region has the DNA TGTGCCAGCAGCTTATGGGACACTCATCACAATGAGCAGTTCTTC.